This T cell receptor beta chain was captured by sequencing in a study of blood T cells in healthy people across ages. The overall study: Capturing about one barcoded beta molecule per two T cells was achieved by template switching.

Study outcomes and limitations: CMV infection status of these donors was not known. The recorded TCR beta diversity per million T cells decreased in a roughly linear manner with age.

This CDR3 contains 15 residues. Germline lookup yields CDR1 WSHSY and CDR2 SAAADI. This clonotype was detected only once. Its antigen remains unknown. The junction does not match germline at one end; this may be a read error. Together with a sample-barcoded 5' primer, a J-beta primer mix was included in a second PCR lasting about 6 to 11 cycles. Tagging of each cDNA molecule was performed by a template-switch adaptor with 12 random nucleotides. TCRdb re-called the 5' RACE reads through MiXCR, storing one row per CDR3 protein. The sample includes approximately 1,100,000 distinct CDR3 sequences, over 35% of them seen just once.

Material for sequencing was blood. The rearrangement uses TRBV10-2 and TRBJ2-6, with a tentative D call TRBD2 (5 bases). This clonotype originated in a woman aged 55-69 years in good health. For the CDR3, the DNA is TGCGCCGGCAGTGATCGGGGAACTGGGGCCAACGTCCTGACTTTC. It yields the protein CAGSDRGTGANVLTF.